Sequencing of this TCR beta chain was carried out in a study of T cell clonotyping in hematopoietic cell transplantation. Points from the study as a whole: Few recipient clonotypes overlapped donors; over 97% were de novo at given depth. CD4 and CD8 repertoire contributions could not be separated without sorting. After transplant, recipient diversity fell while pathologically expanded clonotypes grew through day 180. Graft donor and pretransplant recipient Inverse Simpson Index values predicted broader posttransplant TCR diversity.

Germline CDR1 SGHRS, CDR2 YFSETQ. The CDR3 has 15 amino acids. The germline V and J ends were trimmed by 0 bases and 0 bases, with 8 bases remaining between them. In the case of this clone: What it recognizes is unknown.

Here immunoSEQ multiplex PCR was the method, and the copy in TCRdb shows in-frame clones only, minus some. The table shows about 45,000 clones, with around 95% occurring only once. The V and J genes are TRBV5-1 and TRBJ2-3; D ambiguous. This clonotype was obtained from a woman in her fifties or sixties in good health. Some clones in this sample may be carry-over from other donors' samples. Sequencing used peripheral blood mononuclear cells. The CDR3 DNA is TGCGCCAGCAGCTTGGGGCAGACTAGCACAGATACGCAGTATTTT. Translated, it gives CASSLGQTSTDTQYF.